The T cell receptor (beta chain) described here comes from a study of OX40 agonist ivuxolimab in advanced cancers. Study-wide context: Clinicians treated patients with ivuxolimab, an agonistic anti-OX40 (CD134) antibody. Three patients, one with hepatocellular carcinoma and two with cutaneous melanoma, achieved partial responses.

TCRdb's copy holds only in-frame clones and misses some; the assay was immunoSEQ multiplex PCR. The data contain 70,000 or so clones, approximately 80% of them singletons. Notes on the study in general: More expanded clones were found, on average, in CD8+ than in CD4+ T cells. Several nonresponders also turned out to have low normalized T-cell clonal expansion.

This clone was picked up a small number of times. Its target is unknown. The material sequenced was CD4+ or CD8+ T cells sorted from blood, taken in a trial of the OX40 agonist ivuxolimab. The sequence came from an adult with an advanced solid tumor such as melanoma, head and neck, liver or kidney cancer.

CDR3: CASSPGQYGYTF. The CDR3 bases are TGTGCCAGCTCACCCGGACAGTATGGCTACACCTTC. The chain is built from TRBV18 and TRBJ1-2; the D gene is possibly TRBD1 (6 bases). Germline loops: CDR1 KGHSH, CDR2 LQKENI. The CDR3 runs to 12 residues. V was trimmed by 3 bases and J by 5 bases, leaving 7 bases between them. Full variable domain (outside the CDR3, taken from reference TRBV18 and TRBJ1-2): NAGVMQNPRHLVRRRGQEARLRCSPMKGHSHVYWYRQLPEEGLKFMVYLQKENIIDESGMPKERFSAEFPKEGPSILRIQQVVRGDSAAYFCASSPGQYGYTFGSGTRLTVV.